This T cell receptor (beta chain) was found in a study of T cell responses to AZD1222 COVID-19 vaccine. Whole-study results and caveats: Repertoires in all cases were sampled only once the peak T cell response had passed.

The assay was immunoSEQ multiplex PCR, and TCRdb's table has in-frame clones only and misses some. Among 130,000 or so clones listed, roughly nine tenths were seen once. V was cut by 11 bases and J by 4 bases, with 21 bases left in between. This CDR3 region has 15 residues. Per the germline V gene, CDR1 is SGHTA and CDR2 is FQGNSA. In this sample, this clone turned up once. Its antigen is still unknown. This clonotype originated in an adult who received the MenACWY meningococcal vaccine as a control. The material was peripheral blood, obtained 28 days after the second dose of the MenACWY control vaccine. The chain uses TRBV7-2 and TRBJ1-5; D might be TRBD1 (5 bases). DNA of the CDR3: TGTGCCCGGGCCGGGAAGGGGCAGGGAAATCAGCCCCAGCATTTT. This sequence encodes CARAGKGQGNQPQHF. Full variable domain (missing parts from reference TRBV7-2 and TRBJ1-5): GAGVSQSPSNKVTEKGKDVELRCDPISGHTALYWYRQSLGQGLEFLIYFQGNSAPDKSGLPSDRFSAERTGGSVSTLTIQRTQQEDSAVYLCARAGKGQGNQPQHFGDGTRLSIL.